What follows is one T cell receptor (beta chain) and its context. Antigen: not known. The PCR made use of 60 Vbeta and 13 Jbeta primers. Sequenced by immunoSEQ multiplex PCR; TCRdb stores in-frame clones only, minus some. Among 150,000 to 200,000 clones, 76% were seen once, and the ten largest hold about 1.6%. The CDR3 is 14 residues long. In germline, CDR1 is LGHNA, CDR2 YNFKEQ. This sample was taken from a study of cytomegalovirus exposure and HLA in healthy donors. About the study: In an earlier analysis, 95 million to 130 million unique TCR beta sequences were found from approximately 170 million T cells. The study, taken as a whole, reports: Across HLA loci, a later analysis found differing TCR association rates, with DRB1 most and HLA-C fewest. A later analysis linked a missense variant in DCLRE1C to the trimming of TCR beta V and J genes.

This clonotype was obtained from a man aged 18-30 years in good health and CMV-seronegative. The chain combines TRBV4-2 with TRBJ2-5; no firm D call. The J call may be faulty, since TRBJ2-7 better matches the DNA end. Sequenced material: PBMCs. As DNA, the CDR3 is TGTGCCAGCAGCCAACCTTCGGAAGGAGACGAGCAGTACTTC. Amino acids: CASSQPSEGDEQYF.